This TCR beta chain was sequenced during a study of technical replicates of blood from several donors. The data were produced by immunoSEQ multiplex PCR, yet TCRdb's version contains in-frame clones alone and is incomplete. The sample has about 64,000 clones; about 86% are singletons. The CDR3 totals 16 residues. With V trimmed by 3 bases and J by 9 bases, 10 bases remained unmatched. Germline CDR1 is PRHDT and CDR2 is FYEKMQ (reference sequence). This receptor was taken from a human donor in good health. Some clones in this sample may be carry-over from other donors' samples. The sequenced sample consisted of PBMCs. J is TRBJ2-1 and V is TRBV13; 11 bases match TRBD2. Written as DNA, the CDR3 is TGTGCCAGCAGCTTCCCACTAGCGGGAGAGGGGTTTGAGCAGTTCTTC. It codes for CASSFPLAGEGFEQFF.